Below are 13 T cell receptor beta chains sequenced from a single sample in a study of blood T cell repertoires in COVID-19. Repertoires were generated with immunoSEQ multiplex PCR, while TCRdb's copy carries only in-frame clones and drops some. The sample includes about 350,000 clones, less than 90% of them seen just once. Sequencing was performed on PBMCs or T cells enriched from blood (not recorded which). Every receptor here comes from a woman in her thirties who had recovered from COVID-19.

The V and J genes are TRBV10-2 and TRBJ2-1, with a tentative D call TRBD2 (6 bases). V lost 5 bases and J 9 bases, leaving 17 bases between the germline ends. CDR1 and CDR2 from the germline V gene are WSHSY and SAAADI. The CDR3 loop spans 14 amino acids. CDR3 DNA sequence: TGCGCCAGCAGTCTGGCGGGGTCCGCGGGTGAGCAGTTCTTC. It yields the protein CASSLAGSAGEQFF.

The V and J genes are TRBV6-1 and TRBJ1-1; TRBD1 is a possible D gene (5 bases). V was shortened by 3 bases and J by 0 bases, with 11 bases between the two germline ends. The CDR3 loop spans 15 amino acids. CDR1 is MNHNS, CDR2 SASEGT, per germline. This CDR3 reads CASSDVWTLNTEAFF. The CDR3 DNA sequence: TGTGCCAGCAGTGATGTATGGACACTGAACACTGAAGCTTTCTTT.

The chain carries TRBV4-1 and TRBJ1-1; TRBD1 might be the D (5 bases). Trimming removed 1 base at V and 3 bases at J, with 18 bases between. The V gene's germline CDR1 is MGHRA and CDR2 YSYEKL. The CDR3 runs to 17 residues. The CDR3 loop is CASSQGSLGGVDTEAFF. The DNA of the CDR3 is TGCGCCAGCAGCCAAGGGTCCTTGGGAGGGGTCGACACTGAAGCTTTCTTT.

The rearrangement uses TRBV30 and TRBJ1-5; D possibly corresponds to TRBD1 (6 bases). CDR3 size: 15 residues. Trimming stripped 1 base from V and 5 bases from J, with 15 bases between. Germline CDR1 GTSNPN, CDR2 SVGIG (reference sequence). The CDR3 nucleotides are TGTGCCTGGAGTGGCCGTACAGGGTTCGATCAGCCCCAGCATTTT. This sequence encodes CAWSGRTGFDQPQHF.

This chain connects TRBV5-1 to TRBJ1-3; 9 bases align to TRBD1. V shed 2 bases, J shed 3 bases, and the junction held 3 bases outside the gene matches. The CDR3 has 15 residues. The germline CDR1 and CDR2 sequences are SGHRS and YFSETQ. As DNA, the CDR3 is TGCGCCAGCAGCTTACAGGGGGCGGGTGGAAACACCATATATTTT. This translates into CASSLQGAGGNTIYF. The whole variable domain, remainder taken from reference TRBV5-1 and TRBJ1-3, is KAGVTQTPRYLIKTRGQQVTLSCSPISGHRSVSWYQQTPGQGLQFLFEYFSETQRNKGNFPGRFSGRQFSNSRSEMNVSTLELGDSALYLCASSLQGAGGNTIYFGEGSWLTVV.

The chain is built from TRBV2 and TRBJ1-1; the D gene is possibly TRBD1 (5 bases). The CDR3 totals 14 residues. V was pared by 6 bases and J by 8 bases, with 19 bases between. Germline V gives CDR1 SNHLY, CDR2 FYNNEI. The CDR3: CASRSGLSWPEAFF. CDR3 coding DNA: TGTGCCAGCAGGTCGGGACTCTCTTGGCCGGAAGCTTTCTTT.

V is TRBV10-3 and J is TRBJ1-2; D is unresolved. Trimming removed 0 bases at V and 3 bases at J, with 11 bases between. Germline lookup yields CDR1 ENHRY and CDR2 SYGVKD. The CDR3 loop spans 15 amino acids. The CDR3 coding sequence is TGTGCCATCAGTGAGTCAACTCCTCGGGACTATGGCTACACCTTC. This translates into CAISESTPRDYGYTF.

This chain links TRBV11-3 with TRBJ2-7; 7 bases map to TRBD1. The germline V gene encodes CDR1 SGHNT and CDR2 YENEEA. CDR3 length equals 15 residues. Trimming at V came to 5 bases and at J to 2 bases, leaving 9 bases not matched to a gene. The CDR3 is CASSQDETGTYEQYF. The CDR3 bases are TGTGCCAGCAGCCAAGATGAGACAGGGACCTACGAGCAGTACTTC.

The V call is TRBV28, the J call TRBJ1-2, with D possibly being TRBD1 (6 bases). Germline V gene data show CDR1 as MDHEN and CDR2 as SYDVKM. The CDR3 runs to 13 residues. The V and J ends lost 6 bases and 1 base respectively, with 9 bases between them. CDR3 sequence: CASRPDSNYGYTF. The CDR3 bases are TGTGCCAGCAGACCGGACAGTAACTATGGCTACACCTTC.

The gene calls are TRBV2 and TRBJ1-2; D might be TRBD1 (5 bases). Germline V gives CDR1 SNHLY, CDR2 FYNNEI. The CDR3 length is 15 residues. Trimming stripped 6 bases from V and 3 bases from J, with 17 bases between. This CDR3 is CASRGGVGTHYGYTF. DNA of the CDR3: TGTGCCAGCAGGGGAGGGGTCGGGACCCACTATGGCTACACCTTC.

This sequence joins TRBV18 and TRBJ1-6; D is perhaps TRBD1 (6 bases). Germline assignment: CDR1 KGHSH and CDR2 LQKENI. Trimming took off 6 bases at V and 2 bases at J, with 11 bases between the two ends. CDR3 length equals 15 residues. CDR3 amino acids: CASSLEGAYNSPLHF. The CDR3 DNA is TGTGCCAGCTCCCTAGAGGGGGCCTATAATTCACCCCTCCACTTT.

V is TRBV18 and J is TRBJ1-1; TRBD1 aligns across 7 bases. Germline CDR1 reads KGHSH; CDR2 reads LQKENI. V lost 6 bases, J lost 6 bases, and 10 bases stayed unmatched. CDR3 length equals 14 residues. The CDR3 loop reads CASSQKTGIAEAFF. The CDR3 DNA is TGTGCCAGCTCTCAGAAGACAGGGATAGCTGAAGCTTTCTTT.

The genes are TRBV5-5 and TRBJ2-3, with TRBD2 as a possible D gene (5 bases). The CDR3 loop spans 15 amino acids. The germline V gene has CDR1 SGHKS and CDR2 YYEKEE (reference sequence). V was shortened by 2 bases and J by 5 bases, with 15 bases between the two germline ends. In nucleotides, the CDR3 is TGTGCCAGCAGCTTATTTGAGGGCGTGGTAGATACGCAGTATTTT. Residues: CASSLFEGVVDTQYF. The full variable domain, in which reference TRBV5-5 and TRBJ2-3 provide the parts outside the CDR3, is DAGVTQSPTHLIKTRGQQVTLRCSPISGHKSVSWYQQVLGQGPQFIFQYYEKEERGRGNFPDRFSARQFPNYSSELNVNALLLGDSALYLCASSLFEGVVDTQYFGPGTRLTVL.